This record covers a single T cell receptor beta chain. Germline CDR1 reads DFQATT; CDR2 reads SNEGSKA (reference sequence). The length of the CDR3 is 15 residues. Template switching was used to attach UMIs, which incorporated a 6-nucleotide sample barcode. Two nested PCRs, run for around 15 and 9 cycles, were applied to TCRalpha and TCRbeta cDNA. TCRdb derives one entry per CDR3 protein from the 5' RACE reads, leaving out DNA. The listing records roughly 170,000 distinct CDR3 sequences. Staff drew an approximately 2.5 ml blood sample from each donor. These data belong to a study of monozygotic twins with inflammatory bowel disease.

Input material: blood. J is TRBJ1-1 and V is TRBV20-1; TCRdb's D call of TRBD1 is untestable without DNA. The source is a human donor with ulcerative colitis or Crohn's disease, or a healthy co-twin of an affected twin (not recorded which). The CDR3 loop is CSARDPGQGNTEAFF.